These 18 T cell receptor beta chains were sequenced from one sample in a study of blood T cell repertoires in COVID-19 (dated by TCRdb to about 2020). Library construction relied on the immunoSEQ multiplex PCR assay. TCRdb limited this immuneACCESS table to in-frame rearrangements with V and J called. A share of clones is missing; checked studies link under half to unresolved V genes, and the rest is unexplained. Counted in this sample were some 450,000 clones; around nine tenths of them appeared once. The ten largest account for roughly 0.87% of the sample. The sample comprised peripheral blood. The receptors stem from a man younger than 35 with COVID-19, enrolled during active disease.

The chain is built from TRBV24-1 and TRBJ1-6; a possible D gene is TRBD1 (5 bases). Between the trimmed V and J ends, which lost 1 base and 7 bases, there was a span of 19 bases. Germline CDR1 KGHDR, CDR2 SFDVKD. This CDR3 comprises 18 residues. The CDR3 sequence: CATSDLSRNRLVNSPLHF. The DNA of the CDR3 is TGTGCCACCAGTGATTTATCCCGAAACAGGCTAGTCAATTCACCCCTCCACTTT.

Here the CDR3 DNA reads TGTGCCAGCAGTCCAGGGACAGGGGGGGTGGAGACCCAGTACTTC. Translation: CASSPGTGGVETQYF. This chain uses TRBV27 with TRBJ2-5; 11 positions match TRBD1. The CDR3 extends over 15 amino acids. The germline CDR1 and CDR2 sequences are MNHEY and SMNVEV (reference sequence). V was clipped by 5 bases and J by 5 bases; unmatched bases: 7.

This chain connects TRBV19 to TRBJ2-3; a possible D gene is TRBD2 (5 bases). CDR1 is LNHDA, CDR2 SQIVND, per germline (reference sequence). This CDR3 has 13 residues. Trimming cost V 5 bases and J 6 bases, with 12 bases left between them. The CDR3 protein is CASSASGEDTQYF. CDR3 nucleotides: TGTGCCAGTAGTGCCTCTGGGGAGGATACGCAGTATTTT.

The chain employs TRBV20-1 and TRBJ1-1; D remains unclear. CDR1 and CDR2 (germline): DFQATT, SNEGSKA (reference sequence). V was shortened by 6 bases and J by 2 bases, with 13 bases between the two germline ends. This CDR3 has 13 residues. CDR3 coding DNA: TGCAGTGCCAGTCCCAGTTTAAACACTGAAGCTTTCTTT. Translation: CSASPSLNTEAFF.

The chain recombines TRBV4-1 with TRBJ2-7, with D perhaps matching TRBD2 (5 bases). V dropped 4 bases and J dropped 0 bases, with 19 bases sitting between them. The CDR3 has 17 amino acids. Germline CDR1 is MGHRA and CDR2 is YSYEKL. The chain's CDR3 is CASSPSGFLLTSYEQYF. Written as DNA, the CDR3 is TGCGCCAGCAGCCCCAGCGGTTTTCTCCTCACCTCCTACGAGCAGTACTTC.

This clone has a handful of counts. The chain combines TRBV25-1 with TRBJ2-1; 8 bases align to TRBD1. The CDR3 has 15 residues. Germline V gene data show CDR1 as MGHDK and CDR2 as SYGVNS. The V gene end was trimmed by 3 bases and the J gene end by 6 bases; junction bases not matched to a gene: 7. The CDR3 spells CASSDGQGRGNEQFF. As DNA, the CDR3 is TGTGCCAGCAGTGACGGACAGGGCAGAGGCAATGAGCAGTTCTTC.

This chain links TRBV6-1 with TRBJ1-3; the D is unclear. CDR1 is MNHNS and CDR2 is SASEGT in the germline V gene. The CDR3 sequence is 15 residues long. With 2 bases removed from V and 4 bases from J, the gap between germline ends came to 12 bases. CDR3 sequence (DNA): TGTGCCAGCAGTGAAAAAGCTGACGGGGGAAACACCATATATTTT. Translating it yields CASSEKADGGNTIYF.

The CDR3 spells CASSQSGLAGTTDTQYF. In nucleotides, the CDR3 is TGCGCCAGCAGCCAATCGGGACTAGCGGGGACAACAGATACGCAGTATTTT. V gene TRBV4-1 combines with J gene TRBJ2-3, with 13 bases that match TRBD2. Looked up from germline, CDR1 is MGHRA and CDR2 is YSYEKL. The CDR3 length is 17 residues. With 2 bases clipped from V and 3 bases from J, the junction kept 5 bases outside the gene matches.

This chain links TRBV6-2 or TRBV6-3 with TRBJ2-6, with TRBD1 as a possible D gene (6 bases). CDR1 MNHEY and CDR2 SVGEGT come from the germline V gene. V lost 5 bases and J lost 1, with 18 bases in between. This CDR3 spans 18 amino acids. The CDR3 nucleotides are TGTGCCAGCAGTCCCTGGGGCCTGAGGGGGTCTGGGGCCAACGTCCTGACTTTC. Translation gives CASSPWGLRGSGANVLTF.

The genes are TRBV6-8 and TRBJ2-6; TRBD1 matches at 7 bases. The CDR3 is made up of 16 amino acids. Losses at the gene ends were 5 bases for V and 4 bases for J; bases not matched to a gene: 8. Looked up from germline, CDR1 is MNHGY and CDR2 is SAAAGT. This chain's CDR3 is CASSSTTGDGANVLTF. For the CDR3, the DNA is TGTGCCAGCAGTAGCACTACAGGGGACGGGGCCAACGTCCTGACTTTC.

The chain employs TRBV5-5 and TRBJ2-5; D may be TRBD1 (8 bases). CDR3 size: 18 residues. The V gene's germline CDR1 is SGHKS and CDR2 YYEKEE (reference sequence). Trimming cost V 3 bases and J 3 bases, with 24 bases left between them. CDR3 sequence reads: CASSSLPGGQDPKETQYF. As DNA, the CDR3 is TGTGCCAGCAGCTCGTTGCCGGGGGGACAGGACCCGAAAGAGACCCAGTACTTC.

V gene TRBV5-1 combines with J gene TRBJ2-7; possibly TRBD1 for D (6 bases). This CDR3 has 14 amino acids. Germline lookup yields CDR1 SGHRS and CDR2 YFSETQ. Trimming stripped 0 bases from V and 4 bases from J, with 11 bases between. The DNA of the CDR3 is TGCGCCAGCAGCTTGGAGGGACACCAATACGAGCAGTACTTC. It is translated as CASSLEGHQYEQYF.

This chain connects TRBV10-1 to TRBJ2-6; maybe TRBD1 (6 bases). The V end lost 5 bases, the J end lost 2 bases, and 10 bases lay between the germline ends. CDR1 is WNHNN, CDR2 SYGVQD, per germline (reference sequence). This CDR3 is 15 amino acids long. The CDR3: CASSSTGTGANVLTF. CDR3 nucleotide sequence: TGCGCCAGCAGTAGCACAGGGACTGGGGCCAACGTCCTGACTTTC.

The V call is TRBV5-4, the J call TRBJ1-2, with D perhaps matching TRBD1 (6 bases). Trimming removed 1 base at V and 5 bases at J, with 15 bases between. In germline, CDR1 is SGHNT, CDR2 YYREEE (reference sequence). There are 15 residues in the CDR3. CDR3 sequence: CASSLPEGVSYGYTF. The DNA for the CDR3 is TGTGCCAGCAGCTTGCCCGAGGGGGTATCGTATGGCTACACCTTC.

The V and J genes are TRBV7-9 and TRBJ1-2; TRBD1 aligns across 7 bases. This CDR3 comprises 14 residues. Losses at the gene ends were 4 bases for V and 6 bases for J; bases not matched to a gene: 8. CDR1 and CDR2 from the germline V gene are SEHNR and FQNEAQ (reference sequence). CDR3 region: CASSSSQDRDGYTF. CDR3 sequence (DNA): TGTGCCAGCAGCTCTTCCCAAGACAGGGATGGCTACACCTTC. The full variable domain, completed using reference TRBV7-9 and TRBJ1-2, is DTGVSQNPRHKITKRGQNVTFRCDPISEHNRLYWYRQTLGQGPEFLTYFQNEAQLEKSRLLSDRFSAERPKGSFSTLEIQRTEQGDSAMYLCASSSSQDRDGYTFGSGTRLTVV.

The V gene is TRBV4-1, the J gene TRBJ1-1; D gene ambiguous. The germline CDR1 and CDR2 sequences are MGHRA and YSYEKL. The V and J ends lost 1 base and 0 bases respectively, with 6 bases between them. The CDR3 is 14 residues long. The CDR3 region has the DNA TGCGCCAGCAGCCAAGGCAGGCTGAACACTGAAGCTTTCTTT. Amino acids: CASSQGRLNTEAFF.

The chain carries TRBV10-1 and TRBJ2-1, with TRBD1 identical over 8 bases. The CDR3 is 16 amino acids. In germline, CDR1 is WNHNN, CDR2 SYGVQD (reference sequence). V was clipped by 4 bases and J by 2 bases; unmatched bases: 7. CDR3 nucleotides: TGCGCCAGCAGTGCGTTGACAGGGGTCGCCTACAATGAGCAGTTCTTC. Its protein is CASSALTGVAYNEQFF.

This clone was recorded only once. J is TRBJ2-1 and V is TRBV27; weak D call: TRBD2 (6 bases). CDR3 length: 16 amino acids. V dropped 6 bases and J dropped 4 bases, with 19 bases sitting between them. Germline V gene data show CDR1 as MNHEY and CDR2 as SMNVEV (reference sequence). DNA for the CDR3: TGTGCCAGCAGGACCCGGCGCGGGCGGGGATACAATGAGCAGTTCTTC. Its protein is CASRTRRGRGYNEQFF.